The TCR beta chain described here comes from a study of T cells in Graves' hyperthyroidism and ophthalmopathy. Using over 8.5 ml of fresh peripheral blood, PBMCs were prepared. Unmatched junction bases numbered 9, after V lost 3 bases and J lost 3 bases. The germline V gene encodes CDR1 MNHEY and CDR2 SMNVEV (reference sequence). This CDR3 is built from 16 residues. The table lists this clonotype with many counts. Amplified TCR beta CDR3 regions derived from RNA transcripts. The study used the HTBI primer set for a first-round RT-PCR of the TCR CDR3. TCRdb used MiXCR to reprocess the multiplex PCR reads, holding one entry per CDR3 protein. The repertoire holds about 690,000 distinct CDR3 sequences, roughly a sixth seen once, with 15% in the top ten.

The TCR was taken from a man aged 50 to 60 with Graves' hyperthyroidism. Sequencing was done on a sample of blood. The V and J genes are TRBV27 and TRBJ1-1; 8 bases are a match to TRBD1. DNA for the CDR3: TGTGCCAGCAGTTTTGCCCAGGGGGCACGGGACACTGAAGCTTTCTTT. This codes for CASSFAQGARDTEAFF.